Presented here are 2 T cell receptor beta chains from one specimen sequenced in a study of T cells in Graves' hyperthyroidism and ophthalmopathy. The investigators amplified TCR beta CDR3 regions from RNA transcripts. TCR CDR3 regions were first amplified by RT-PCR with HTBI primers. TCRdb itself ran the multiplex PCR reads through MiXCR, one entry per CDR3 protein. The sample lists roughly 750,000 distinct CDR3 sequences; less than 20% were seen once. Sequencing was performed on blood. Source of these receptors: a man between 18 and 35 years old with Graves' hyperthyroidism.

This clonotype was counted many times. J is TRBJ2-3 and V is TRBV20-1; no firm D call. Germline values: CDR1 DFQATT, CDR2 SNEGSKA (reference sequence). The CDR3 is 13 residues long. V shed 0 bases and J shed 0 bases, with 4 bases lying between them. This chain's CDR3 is CSAREQSTDTQYF. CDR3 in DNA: TGCAGTGCTAGAGAGCAGAGCACAGATACGCAGTATTTT.

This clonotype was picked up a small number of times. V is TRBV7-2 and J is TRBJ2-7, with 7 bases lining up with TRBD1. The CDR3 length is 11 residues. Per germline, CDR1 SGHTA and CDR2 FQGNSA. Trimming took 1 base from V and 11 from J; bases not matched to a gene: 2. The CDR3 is CASSLEGQEYF. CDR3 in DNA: TGTGCCAGCAGCTTAGAAGGACAGGAGTACTTC.